The 28 T cell receptor beta chains below were found in one sample sequenced in a study of blood T cells in healthy people across ages. Primers used in a second PCR of roughly 6 to 12 cycles were a sample-barcoded 5' primer and a J-beta primer mix. MiXCR, run by TCRdb on the 5' RACE reads, gives a single entry per CDR3 protein. In the table there are 600,000 or so distinct CDR3 sequences, 40% to 55% of which are singletons. Sequencing was performed on blood. Receptor source: a man older than 75 in good health.

The gene calls are TRBV9 and TRBJ2-7; TRBD1 aligns across 9 bases. This CDR3 contains 15 residues. The germline V gene encodes CDR1 SGDLS and CDR2 YYNGEE. The V segment lost 4 bases and the J segment 0 bases; nucleotides outside the gene matches: 5. CDR3 DNA sequence: TGTGCCAGCAGCCTGGGGACAGGGTACTCCTACGAGCAGTACTTC. Protein product: CASSLGTGYSYEQYF.

Notes on this clonotype: Since a much larger clone is just one base distant, this may be a read error. The chain recombines TRBV6-5 with TRBJ2-1; D gene ambiguous. This CDR3 spans 11 amino acids. The V gene's germline CDR1 is MNHEY and CDR2 SVGAGI. The germline V and J ends were trimmed by 0 bases and 15 bases, with 9 bases remaining between them. The CDR3 reads CASSYSEQPFF. The CDR3 DNA is TGTGCCAGCAGTTACTCGGAACAACCGTTCTTC.

This clonotype was picked up a small number of times. V gene TRBV7-9 combines with J gene TRBJ1-2; tentative D call: TRBD1 (5 bases). The CDR3 has 14 amino acids. Germline V gene data show CDR1 as SEHNR and CDR2 as FQNEAQ (reference sequence). V was trimmed by 6 bases and J by 7 bases, leaving 18 bases between them. The chain's CDR3 is CASSGDSVSGGYTF. Written as DNA, the CDR3 is TGTGCCAGCAGTGGGGACTCCGTAAGTGGTGGCTACACCTTC.

V gene TRBV12-3 or TRBV12-4 combines with J gene TRBJ2-7; D is possibly TRBD1 (6 bases). V was clipped by 5 bases and J by 7 bases, with 15 bases between them. This CDR3 has 13 residues. CDR3 in amino acids: CASSLDRYNEQYF. The CDR3 DNA sequence: TGTGCCAGCAGTCTGGACAGATACAATGAGCAGTACTTC.

CDR3 nucleotide sequence: TGCGCCAGCACCCGGGACAGGGGGCCGTACGAGCAGTACTTC. Protein product: CASTRDRGPYEQYF. The rearrangement links TRBV4-3 to TRBJ2-7; 12 bases match TRBD1. CDR3 length: 14 amino acids. Unmatched junction bases numbered 5, after V lost 7 bases and J lost 4 bases. In germline, CDR1 is LGHNA, CDR2 YSLEER.

This clonotype was counted between two and nine times. The chain recombines TRBV4-1 with TRBJ2-3; D remains unclear. The germline V gene has CDR1 MGHRA and CDR2 YSYEKL. This CDR3 has 15 residues. V lost 0 bases and J lost 6, with 13 bases in between. This CDR3 reads CASSQDSPARDTQYF. The CDR3 nucleotides read TGCGCCAGCAGCCAAGATTCGCCCGCACGGGATACGCAGTATTTT.

Of note for this clonotype: This may come from a read error, since a much larger clone is one base off. V and J are TRBV11-2 and TRBJ2-1; no clear D. This CDR3 contains 11 residues. The germline gives CDR1 SGHAT, CDR2 FQNNGV. The CDR3 sequence is CASNLVGEQFF. The CDR3, as DNA: TGTGCCAGCAACTTAGTAGGTGAGCAGTTCTTC. Together with reference TRBV11-2 and TRBJ2-1, the CDR3 gives the full variable domain: EAGVAQSPRYKIIEKRQSVAFWCNPISGHATLYWYQQILGQGPKLLIQFQNNGVVDDSQLPKDRFSAERLKGVDSTLKIQPAKLEDSAVYLCASNLVGEQFFGPGTRLTVL.

The J gene is TRBJ2-7, the V gene TRBV20-1; maybe TRBD2 (5 bases). CDR3 length: 16 amino acids. CDR1 is DFQATT, CDR2 SNEGSKA, per germline (reference sequence). The germline V and J ends were trimmed by 6 bases and 3 bases, with 24 bases remaining between them. The CDR3 nucleotides read TGCAGTGCAAGGGAGTTAGGGAGAGCCCAAAACTACGAGCAGTACTTC. Translating gives CSARELGRAQNYEQYF.

This clonotype occurred a few times. J is TRBJ2-5 and V is TRBV7-9, with TRBD2 matching 13 bases. Germline assignment: CDR1 SEHNR and CDR2 FQNEAQ (reference sequence). Germline trimming cut 4 bases from V and 11 bases from J; bases unmatched to any gene: 1. This CDR3 region has 12 residues. CDR3 sequence reads: CASSWGLAGQYF. CDR3 sequence (DNA): TGTGCCAGCAGCTGGGGACTAGCGGGGCAGTACTTC.

The chain combines TRBV7-9 with TRBJ1-2; 7 bases are a match to TRBD1. With 5 bases clipped from V and 5 bases from J, the junction kept 5 bases outside the gene matches. The CDR3 covers 13 residues. CDR1 is SEHNR, CDR2 FQNEAQ, per germline (reference sequence). This CDR3 reads CASSDRVEYGYTF. In DNA, the CDR3 is TGTGCCAGCAGCGACAGGGTAGAGTATGGCTACACCTTC.

The chain has TRBV18 and TRBJ2-5; D gene uncertain. Germline CDR1 is KGHSH and CDR2 is LQKENI. The CDR3 extends over 14 amino acids. V gave up 3 bases and J gave up 5 bases, with 13 bases separating them. CDR3 residues: CASSPNIPTETQYF. The DNA for the CDR3 is TGTGCCAGCTCACCCAATATACCAACGGAGACCCAGTACTTC.

The chain uses TRBV7-9 and TRBJ1-5; 8 bases are a match to TRBD1. The CDR3 loop spans 17 amino acids. The V gene's germline CDR1 is SEHNR and CDR2 FQNEAQ (reference sequence). The trim removed 5 bases at V and 4 bases at J, leaving 13 bases unmatched. CDR3 DNA: TGTGCCAGCAGCCAAACGTTGACAGGGGACCTTAATCAGCCCCAGCATTTT. Its protein product is CASSQTLTGDLNQPQHF.

This clonotype was counted between two and nine times. The chain recombines TRBV29-1 with TRBJ1-1; D unresolved. This CDR3 is built from 11 residues. Germline values: CDR1 SQVTM, CDR2 ANQGSEA. V gave up 3 bases and J gave up 6 bases, with 8 bases separating them. Here the CDR3 reads CSVEVGSEAFF. The CDR3 coding sequence is TGCAGCGTTGAGGTAGGGTCTGAAGCTTTCTTT.

This clonotype appeared a few times. The DNA of the CDR3 is TGCGCCAGCAGCCAACCCCGACTAAGGGAGCAGTTCTTC. The encoded protein is CASSQPRLREQFF. This rearrangement joins TRBV4-1 to TRBJ2-1, with D tentatively TRBD2 (5 bases). With 2 bases removed from V and 10 bases from J, the gap between germline ends came to 12 bases. CDR1 is MGHRA, CDR2 YSYEKL, per germline. The CDR3 is made up of 13 amino acids.

V usage is TRBV10-3 and J usage is TRBJ2-3; 7 nucleotides line up with TRBD2. V dropped 4 bases and J dropped 4; count of bases not matched to a gene: 8. Germline V CDR1 and CDR2: ENHRY, SYGVKD. The CDR3 covers 15 residues. DNA of the CDR3: TGTGCCATCAGTGTTAATGGGAGGGCGGCAGATACGCAGTATTTT. Its protein is CAISVNGRAADTQYF.

The chain joins TRBV6-5 to TRBJ2-2, with TRBD2 matching 10 bases. With 4 bases clipped from V and 7 bases from J, the junction kept 9 bases outside the gene matches. The CDR3 sequence is 16 residues long. The V gene's germline CDR1 is MNHEY and CDR2 SVGAGI. CDR3 nucleotide sequence: TGTGCCAGCAGTTCCGCCGCTAGCGGGAGCATCGGGGAGCTGTTTTTT. Amino acid sequence: CASSSAASGSIGELFF.

This clonotype has a handful of counts. The rearrangement uses TRBV7-2 and TRBJ2-5, with TRBD2 matching over 11 bases. The CDR3 is made up of 15 amino acids. Germline assignment: CDR1 SGHTA and CDR2 FQGNSA. With V trimmed by 4 bases and J by 5 bases, 6 bases remained unmatched. The CDR3 nucleotides read TGTGCCAGCAGCTCCCAGACTAGCGGGACGGAGACCCAGTACTTC. Its translation: CASSSQTSGTETQYF.

This clonotype occurred a few times. This chain joins TRBV29-1 and TRBJ2-1, with 10 bases matching TRBD1. From germline, CDR1 is SQVTM and CDR2 ANQGSEA. The CDR3 is 14 amino acids. The J segment lost 6 bases and the V segment lost 6 bases, leaving 8 bases of the junction unmatched. The CDR3 DNA reads as TGCAGCGTCGAGGTGGGGACAGGGGTCAATGAGCAGTTCTTC. Translation gives CSVEVGTGVNEQFF.

This clonotype occurred a few times. The rearrangement links TRBV30 to TRBJ2-5; 11 nucleotides align to TRBD2. There are 14 residues in the CDR3. Germline CDR1 is GTSNPN and CDR2 is SVGIG (reference sequence). Unmatched junction bases numbered 4, after V lost 3 bases and J lost 4 bases. The CDR3 loop is CAWRLAGGRETQYF. The CDR3 DNA sequence: TGTGCCTGGAGATTAGCGGGAGGGAGAGAGACCCAGTACTTC.

The chain has TRBV20-1 and TRBJ2-1; D is perhaps TRBD2 (6 bases). The V gene's germline CDR1 is DFQATT and CDR2 SNEGSKA (reference sequence). The CDR3 is made up of 15 amino acids. Trimming left V 3 bases short and J 4 bases short, with 16 bases between. CDR3 in DNA: TGCAGTGCTAGCTCCGGGAGCGCACTTTACAATGAGCAGTTCTTC. Its protein is CSASSGSALYNEQFF.

The chain has TRBV27 and TRBJ2-7; D uncertain. Per germline, CDR1 MNHEY and CDR2 SMNVEV (reference sequence). This CDR3 comprises 13 residues. The germline V and J ends were trimmed by 5 bases and 2 bases, with 10 bases remaining between them. The CDR3 here is CASSLRRPYEQYF. CDR3 in DNA: TGTGCCAGCAGTCTCAGACGGCCCTACGAGCAGTACTTC.

CDR3: CAATDRASNEQFF. The CDR3 coding sequence is TGTGCCGCAACTGACAGGGCCTCCAATGAGCAGTTCTTC. The chain links TRBV10-3 to TRBJ2-1; 7 bases align to TRBD1. The CDR3 is 13 residues long. The V segment lost 11 bases and the J segment 6 bases; nucleotides outside the gene matches: 10. Germline lookup yields CDR1 ENHRY and CDR2 SYGVKD.

On this clonotype itself: A much larger clonotype is one base distant, so this may be a read error. The V call is TRBV25-1, the J call TRBJ2-5; no clear D gene. This CDR3 region has 15 residues. The V end lost 0 bases, the J end lost 3 bases, and 11 bases lay between the germline ends. Germline CDR1 reads MGHDK; CDR2 reads SYGVNS. Here the CDR3 reads CASSEYIVVKETQYF. CDR3 DNA sequence: TGTGCCAGCAGTGAATATATCGTCGTCAAAGAGACCCAGTACTTC.

This clonotype was observed a handful of times. The chain couples TRBV20-1 to TRBJ2-7; 8 bases fit TRBD1. With 5 bases clipped from V and 7 bases from J, the junction kept 16 bases outside the gene matches. Germline loops: CDR1 DFQATT, CDR2 SNEGSKA (reference sequence). This CDR3 has 15 amino acids. The CDR3 DNA reads TGCAGTGCTCAGGCGACAGGGGCCTCATCGGGAGAGCAGTACTTC. It translates to CSAQATGASSGEQYF.

Notes on this clonotype: A much larger clone differs from this one at a single base, so this may be a read error. The chain couples TRBV14 to TRBJ2-7; the D gene could be TRBD1 or TRBD2 (6 bases each). Germline V lookup: CDR1 SGHDN, CDR2 FVKESK. Trimming took off 8 bases at V and 2 bases at J, with 10 bases between the two ends. This CDR3 spans 12 amino acids. This CDR3 is CASSGDTYEQYF. For the CDR3, the DNA is TGTGCCAGCTCGGGGGACACCTACGAGCAGTACTTC.

For the CDR3, the DNA is TGTGCCAGCACCACAGGGAAACAGGGGATTGCCAAAAACATTCAGTACTTC. Protein: CASTTGKQGIAKNIQYF. The chain carries TRBV6-1 and TRBJ2-4; TRBD1 agrees at 7 bases. Germline V CDR1 and CDR2: MNHNS, SASEGT. This CDR3 comprises 17 residues. The J segment lost 1 base and the V segment lost 7 bases, leaving 13 bases of the junction unmatched.

This chain uses TRBV24-1 with TRBJ1-2, with 7 nucleotides matching TRBD1. Germline lookup yields CDR1 KGHDR and CDR2 SFDVKD. The CDR3 is 14 residues long. Trimming cost V 2 bases and J 6 bases; bases outside gene matches: 5. The CDR3 DNA is TGTGCCACCAGTGATTCGAGGGGGCTGGATGGCTACACCTTC. As protein: CATSDSRGLDGYTF.

The chain recombines TRBV11-2 with TRBJ2-1; 12 positions agree with TRBD2. The V segment lost 4 bases and the J segment 0 bases; nucleotides outside the gene matches: 19. CDR1 is SGHAT and CDR2 is FQNNGV in the germline V gene. The CDR3 consists of 22 residues. The CDR3: CASSSPSGTSGRTTSSYNEQFF. The CDR3 DNA sequence: TGTGCCAGCAGCTCCCCTAGCGGCACTAGCGGGAGGACCACTAGCTCCTACAATGAGCAGTTCTTC.